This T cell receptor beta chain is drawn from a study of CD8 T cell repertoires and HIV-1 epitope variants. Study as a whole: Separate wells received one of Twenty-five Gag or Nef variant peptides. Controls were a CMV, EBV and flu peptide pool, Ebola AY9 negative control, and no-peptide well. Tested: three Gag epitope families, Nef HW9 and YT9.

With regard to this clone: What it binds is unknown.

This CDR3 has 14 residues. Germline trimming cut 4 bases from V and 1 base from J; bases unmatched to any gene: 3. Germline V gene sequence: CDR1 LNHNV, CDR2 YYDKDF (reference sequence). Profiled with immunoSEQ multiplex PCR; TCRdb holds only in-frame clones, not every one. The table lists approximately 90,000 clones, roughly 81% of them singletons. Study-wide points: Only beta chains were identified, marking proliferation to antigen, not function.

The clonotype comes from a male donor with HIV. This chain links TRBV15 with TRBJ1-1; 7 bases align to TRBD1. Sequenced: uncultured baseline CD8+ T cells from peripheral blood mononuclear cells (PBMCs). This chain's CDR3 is CATSTRTGNTEAFF. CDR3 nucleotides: TGTGCCACCAGCACCAGGACAGGGAACACTGAAGCTTTCTTT.